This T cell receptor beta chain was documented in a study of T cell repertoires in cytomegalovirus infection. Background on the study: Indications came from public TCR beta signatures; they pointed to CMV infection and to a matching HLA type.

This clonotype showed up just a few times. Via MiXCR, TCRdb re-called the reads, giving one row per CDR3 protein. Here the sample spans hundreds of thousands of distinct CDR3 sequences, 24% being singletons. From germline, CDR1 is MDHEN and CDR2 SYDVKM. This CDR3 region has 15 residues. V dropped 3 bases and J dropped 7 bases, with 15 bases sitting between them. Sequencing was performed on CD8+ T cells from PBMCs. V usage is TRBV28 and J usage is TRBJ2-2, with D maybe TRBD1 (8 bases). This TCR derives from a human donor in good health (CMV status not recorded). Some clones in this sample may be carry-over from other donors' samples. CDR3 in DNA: TGTGCCAGCAGTTTCCGAAACAGGGGGGGCGGGGAGCTGTTTTTT. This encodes CASSFRNRGGGELFF.